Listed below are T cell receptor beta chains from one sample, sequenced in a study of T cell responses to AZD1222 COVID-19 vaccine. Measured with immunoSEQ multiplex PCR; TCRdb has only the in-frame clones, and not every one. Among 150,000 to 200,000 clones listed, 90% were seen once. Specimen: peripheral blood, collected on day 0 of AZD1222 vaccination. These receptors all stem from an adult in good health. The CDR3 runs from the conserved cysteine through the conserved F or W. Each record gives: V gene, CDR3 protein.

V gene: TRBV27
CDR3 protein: CASSDLLNEKLFF

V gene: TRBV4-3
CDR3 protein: CASSQDLSGLAGGLEQYF

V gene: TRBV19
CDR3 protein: CAAALENNQPQHF

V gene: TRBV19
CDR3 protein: CASSPGTGGNEKLFF

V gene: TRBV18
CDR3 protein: CASSASGTGNYEQYF

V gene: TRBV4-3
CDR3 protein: CASSQGGGLGETQYF

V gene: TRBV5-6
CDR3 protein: CASSSGGTHTGELFF

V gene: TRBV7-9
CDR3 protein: CASSLGARETQYF

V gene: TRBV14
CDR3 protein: CASSQGSGQGAGAQYF

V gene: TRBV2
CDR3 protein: CASSGMENTEAFF

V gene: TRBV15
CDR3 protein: CATSRKTDTEAFF

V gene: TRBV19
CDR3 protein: CASHNIETGENTEAFF

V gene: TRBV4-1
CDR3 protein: CASSQDRTGRDGYTF

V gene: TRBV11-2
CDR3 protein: CASSRFGDGDQPQHF

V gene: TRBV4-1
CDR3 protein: CASSQDTGEFYGYTF

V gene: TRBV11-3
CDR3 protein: CASSQGRGSSYEQYF

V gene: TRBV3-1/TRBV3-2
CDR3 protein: CASSPEGAGSYGYTF

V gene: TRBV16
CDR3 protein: CASSQGGGNQPQHF

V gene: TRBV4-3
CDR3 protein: CASSHLGRAYEQYF

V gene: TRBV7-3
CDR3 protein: CASSLGPRGGLNTQYF

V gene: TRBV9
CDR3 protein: CASSADRVGQPQHF

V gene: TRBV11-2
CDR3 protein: CASSLDPGSNQPQHF

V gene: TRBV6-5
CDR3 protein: CASSSQRGGTDTQYF

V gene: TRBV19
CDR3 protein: CASSIGGRDEQFF

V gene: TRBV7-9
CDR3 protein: CASSFTSGPTNEKLFF

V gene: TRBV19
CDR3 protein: CASSMGTGVNYGYTF

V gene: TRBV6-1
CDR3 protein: CASSESRAQETQYF

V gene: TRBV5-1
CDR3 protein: CASSLDSANTGELFF

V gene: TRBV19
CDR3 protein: CASSLLAGTFGELFF